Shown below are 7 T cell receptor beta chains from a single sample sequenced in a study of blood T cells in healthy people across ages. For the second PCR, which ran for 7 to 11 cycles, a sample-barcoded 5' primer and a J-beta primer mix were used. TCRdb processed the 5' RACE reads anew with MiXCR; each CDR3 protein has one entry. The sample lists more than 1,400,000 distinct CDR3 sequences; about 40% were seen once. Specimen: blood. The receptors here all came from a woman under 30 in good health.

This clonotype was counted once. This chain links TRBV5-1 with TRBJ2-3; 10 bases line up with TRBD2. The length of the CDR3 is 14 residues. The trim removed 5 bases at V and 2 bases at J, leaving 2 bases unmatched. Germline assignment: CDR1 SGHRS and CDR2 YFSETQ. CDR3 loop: CASRTSGFTDTQYF. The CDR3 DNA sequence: TGCGCCAGCAGGACTAGCGGGTTCACAGATACGCAGTATTTT.

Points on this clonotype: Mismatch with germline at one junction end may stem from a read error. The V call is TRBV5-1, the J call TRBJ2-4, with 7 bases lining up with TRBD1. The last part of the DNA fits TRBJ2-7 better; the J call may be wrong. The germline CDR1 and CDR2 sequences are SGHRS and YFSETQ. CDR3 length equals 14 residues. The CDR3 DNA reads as TGCTCCAGCAGCAACAGGGGAGAAGTCCACGAGCAGTACTTC. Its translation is CSSSNRGEVHEQYF.

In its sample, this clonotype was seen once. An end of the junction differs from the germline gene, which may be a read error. The CDR3 DNA reads as TGTGCCAGCGGCTTACAGGGGGGCACAGATACGCAGTATTTT. This translates into CASGLQGGTDTQYF. The V and J genes are TRBV7-2 and TRBJ2-3; the match to TRBD1 covers 8 bases. Germline V lookup: CDR1 SGHTA, CDR2 FQGNSA. This CDR3 comprises 14 residues.

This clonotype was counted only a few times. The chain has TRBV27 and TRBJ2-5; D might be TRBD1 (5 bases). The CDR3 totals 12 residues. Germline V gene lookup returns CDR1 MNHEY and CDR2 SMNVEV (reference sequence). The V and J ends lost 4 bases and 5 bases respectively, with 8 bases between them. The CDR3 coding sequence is TGTGCCAGCAGTTGGGGCCCGGAGACCCAGTACTTC. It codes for CASSWGPETQYF.

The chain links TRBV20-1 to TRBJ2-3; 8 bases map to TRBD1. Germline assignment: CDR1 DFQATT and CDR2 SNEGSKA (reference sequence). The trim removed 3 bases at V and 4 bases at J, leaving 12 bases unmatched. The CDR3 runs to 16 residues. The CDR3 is CSASPWGQELADTQYF. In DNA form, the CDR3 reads TGCAGTGCTAGTCCGTGGGGACAGGAGTTGGCAGATACGCAGTATTTT.

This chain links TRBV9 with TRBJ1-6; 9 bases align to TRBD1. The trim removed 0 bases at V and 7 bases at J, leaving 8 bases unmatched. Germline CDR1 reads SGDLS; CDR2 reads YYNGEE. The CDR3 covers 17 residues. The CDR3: CASSVDRQGVNNSPLHF. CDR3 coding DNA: TGTGCCAGCAGCGTAGACCGACAGGGGGTTAACAATTCACCCCTCCACTTT.

The CDR3 nucleotides are TGTGCCAGCAGAAACATAGGGGGAAGCGAGCAGTACTTC. This gives the protein CASRNIGGSEQYF. The genes are TRBV6-1 and TRBJ2-7, with a weak D call TRBD1 (6 bases). The CDR3 length is 13 residues. The germline V and J ends were trimmed by 6 bases and 6 bases, with 15 bases remaining between them. Germline lookup yields CDR1 MNHNS and CDR2 SASEGT.